The rows below give T cell receptor beta chains drawn from one sample of a study of control samples from healthy donors and cancer patients. Sequenced by immunoSEQ multiplex PCR; TCRdb stores in-frame clones only, minus some. This table holds around 150,000 clones, 80% to 90% found once. Input material: blood. The receptors derive from a man under 40 in good health. Both conserved end residues are part of each CDR3. The D gene is left open where the match is weak. Only part of the rows carry a size: once, few, many, or a class if the clone is expanded.

>NA|NA|TRBV19|TRBJ2-5
CATRDGTQETQYF
TGTGCCACTCGAGACGGTACCCAAGAGACCCAGTACTTC
>TRBD2|NA|TRBV3-1/TRBV3-2|TRBJ2-1
CASSQDSTSGIGQFF
TGTGCCAGCAGCCAAGATTCGACTAGCGGGATAGGGCAGTTCTTC
>NA|NA|TRBV18|TRBJ2-5
CASSPDSQETQYF
TGTGCCAGCTCACCAGACAGCCAAGAGACCCAGTACTTC
>TRBD1|NA|TRBV27|TRBJ1-6
CASSLLGQGFTYNSPLHF
TGTGCCAGCAGTTTATTGGGACAGGGATTCACCTATAATTCACCCCTCCACTTT
>NA|NA|TRBV28|TRBJ1-2
CASGGRDGYTF
TGTGCCAGCGGGGGCAGGGATGGCTACACCTTC
>TRBD2|NA|TRBV2|TRBJ2-7
CASRYPEDGTSVSYEQYF
TGTGCCTCCAGATACCCCGAAGATGGGACTAGCGTATCCTACGAGCAGTACTTC
>NA|NA|TRBV12-3/TRBV12-4|TRBJ1-1
CASSFWGLTEAFF
TGTGCCAGCAGTTTCTGGGGATTAACTGAAGCTTTCTTT
>NA|NA|TRBV6-2/TRBV6-3|TRBJ1-2
CASSTRGGRRKDGYTF
TGTGCCAGCAGTACGAGGGGGGGGAGAAGAAAGGATGGCTACACCTTC
>NA|NA|TRBV3-1/TRBV3-2|TRBJ1-1
CASSQETHYTEAFF
TGTGCCAGCAGCCAAGAGACTCATTACACTGAAGCTTTCTTT
>TRBD1|NA|TRBV5-5|TRBJ1-3
CASSWGGQGSGNTIYF
TGTGCCAGCAGCTGGGGGGGACAGGGCTCTGGAAACACCATATATTTT
>NA|NA|TRBV10-3|TRBJ1-1
CAISPGQEMKNTEAFF
TGTGCCATCAGTCCAGGGCAAGAGATGAAAAACACTGAAGCTTTCTTT
>NA|few|TRBV6-2/TRBV6-3|TRBJ1-1
CASSDMNTEAFF
TGTGCCAGCAGTGATATGAACACTGAAGCTTTCTTT
>TRBD2|NA|TRBV4-2|TRBJ2-7
CASSQGLAGSSYEQYF
TGTGCCAGCAGCCAGGGACTAGCGGGGAGCTCCTACGAGCAGTACTTC
>TRBD1|once|TRBV5-6|TRBJ2-7
CASSFPGTATYEQYF
TGTGCCAGCAGCTTTCCCGGGACAGCCACCTACGAGCAGTACTTC
>NA|NA|TRBV9|TRBJ1-3
CASSPFYLGSTIYF
TGTGCCAGCAGCCCGTTCTACCTGGGGAGCACCATATATTTT
>TRBD1|once|TRBV29-1|TRBJ2-5
CSTDRLGETQYF
TGCAGCACGGACAGGTTAGGGGAGACCCAGTACTTC
>NA|few|TRBV9|TRBJ1-2
CASSGSGAGYTF
TGTGCCAGCAGCGGATCTGGGGCTGGCTACACCTTC
>NA|NA|TRBV19|TRBJ2-2
CASSIDPWGAGELFF
TGTGCCAGTAGTATAGATCCTTGGGGGGCCGGGGAGCTGTTTTTT
>TRBD1|NA|TRBV11-3|TRBJ2-1
CASSSGQGAYNEQFF
TGTGCCAGCAGCTCCGGACAGGGGGCCTACAATGAGCAGTTCTTC
>TRBD1|NA|TRBV18|TRBJ2-2
CASSPRDRVVTGELFF
TGTGCCAGCTCACCAAGGGACAGGGTAGTCACCGGGGAGCTGTTTTTT
>NA|NA|TRBV20-1|TRBJ2-3
CSAEALGTQYF
TGCAGTGCTGAGGCCCTAGGGACGCAGTATTTT
>TRBD2|NA|TRBV18|TRBJ2-1
CASSSGLAGVINEQFF
TGTGCCAGCTCCTCCGGATTAGCGGGAGTGATCAATGAGCAGTTCTTC
>TRBD1|NA|TRBV19|TRBJ2-7
CASSIFFGPGTGANEQYF
TGTGCCAGTAGTATATTTTTCGGGCCGGGGACAGGGGCTAACGAGCAGTACTTC
>TRBD1|NA|TRBV27|TRBJ1-6
CASSPGRGSSPLHF
TGTGCCAGCAGTCCAGGCAGGGGGTCATCACCCCTCCACTTT
>NA|NA|TRBV28|TRBJ1-1
CASSPESFF
TGTGCCAGCAGCCCTGAGTCTTTCTTT
>NA|NA|TRBV27|TRBJ1-5
CASSLAGKNQPQHF
TGTGCCAGCAGTTTGGCAGGGAAGAATCAGCCCCAGCATTTT
>NA|NA|TRBV25-1|TRBJ2-5
CASSEFRIQETQYF
TGTGCCAGCAGTGAATTCCGGATCCAAGAGACCCAGTACTTC
>NA|NA|TRBV18|TRBJ1-3
CASSPSSGAEGTGNTIYF
TGTGCCAGCTCACCATCCTCGGGGGCGGAAGGGACTGGAAACACCATATATTTT
>NA|NA|TRBV2|TRBJ1-5
CASSEWQGNQPQHF
TGTGCCAGCAGTGAATGGCAGGGCAATCAGCCCCAGCATTTT
>NA|NA|TRBV4-1|TRBJ1-6
CASGLSPLHF
TGCGCCAGCGGACTATCACCCCTCCACTTT
>NA|NA|TRBV5-6|TRBJ2-1
CASSLHGEYYNEQFF
TGTGCCAGCAGCTTGCATGGGGAATACTACAATGAGCAGTTCTTC
>NA|NA|TRBV5-1|TRBJ2-6
CASTREGGVGSGANVLTF
TGCGCCAGTACCCGAGAAGGGGGTGTTGGGTCCGGGGCCAACGTCCTGACTTTC
>TRBD1|NA|TRBV6-5|TRBJ1-1
CASRWTGKDTEAFF
TGTGCCAGCAGGTGGACAGGGAAAGACACTGAAGCTTTCTTT
>TRBD1|NA|TRBV6-5|TRBJ1-5
CASSRDRGLEQPQHF
TGTGCCAGCAGCCGGGACAGGGGGCTTGAACAGCCCCAGCATTTT
>NA|NA|TRBV14|TRBJ1-1
CASSQDLSPGAFF
TGTGCCAGCAGCCAAGACCTGTCCCCCGGAGCTTTCTTT
>TRBD2|NA|TRBV9|TRBJ2-7
CASSVGRERLYEQYF
TGTGCCAGCAGCGTTGGGCGGGAGCGTTTGTACGAGCAGTACTTC
>NA|NA|TRBV3-1/TRBV3-2|TRBJ1-1
CASLQGGGTEAFF
TGTGCCAGCCTACAGGGCGGAGGCACTGAAGCTTTCTTT
>TRBD1|NA|TRBV7-9|TRBJ2-3
CASSSEVRTGAGDTQYF
TGTGCCAGCAGCTCCGAAGTAAGGACAGGGGCTGGAGATACGCAGTATTTT
>TRBD1|NA|TRBV7-8|TRBJ1-3
CASSPGTVSYFSGNTIYF
TGTGCCAGCAGCCCTGGGACAGTGAGTTATTTTTCTGGAAACACCATATATTTT
>NA|NA|TRBV12-3/TRBV12-4|TRBJ1-1
CASSEGPKAFF
TGTGCCAGCAGCGAGGGACCCAAAGCTTTCTTT
>NA|NA|TRBV6-6|TRBJ1-2
CASSYSGRESMRGYTF
TGTGCCAGCAGTTACTCGGGGCGGGAGTCTATGCGTGGCTACACCTTC
>NA|few|TRBV7-2|TRBJ1-6
CASSLGRAGSPLHF
TGTGCCAGCAGCTTAGGTCGGGCGGGTTCACCCCTCCACTTT
>NA|NA|TRBV19|TRBJ2-7
CASSFRDAKTYEQYF
TGTGCCAGTAGTTTCCGGGACGCCAAAACCTACGAGCAGTACTTC
>TRBD2|NA|TRBV6-1|TRBJ2-7
CASSESGGTSYEQYF
TGTGCCAGCAGTGAAAGCGGGGGGACCTCCTACGAGCAGTACTTC
>TRBD1|NA|TRBV3-1/TRBV3-2|TRBJ1-2
CASSLSTGRGYGYTF
TGTGCCAGCAGCCTTTCGACAGGGCGAGGTTATGGCTACACCTTC
>NA|NA|TRBV5-1|TRBJ2-5
CASSLEGPGRETQYF
TGCGCCAGCAGCTTGGAAGGGCCGGGGCGAGAGACCCAGTACTTC
>TRBD2|once|TRBV11-2|TRBJ2-1
CASSLISGGFNEQFF
TGTGCCAGCAGCTTAATTAGCGGGGGGTTCAATGAGCAGTTCTTC
>NA|once|TRBV28|TRBJ1-1
CASSPRDRSEAFF
TGTGCCAGCAGTCCCCGGGATCGGAGTGAAGCTTTCTTT
>NA|NA|TRBV15|TRBJ1-2
CATSRDGQLTTNYGYTF
TGTGCCACCAGCAGAGATGGGCAGCTCACCACTAACTATGGCTACACCTTC
>NA|NA|TRBV2|TRBJ2-5
CASSETGFLETQYF
TGTGCCAGCAGTGAAACGGGCTTTCTCGAGACCCAGTACTTC
>NA|NA|TRBV5-1|TRBJ1-1
CASSLGARVGEAFF
TGCGCCAGCAGCTTGGGGGCCAGGGTTGGTGAAGCTTTCTTT
>TRBD1|NA|TRBV19|TRBJ2-7
CASSNRDRRYEQYF
TGTGCCAGTAGTAACCGGGACAGAAGATACGAGCAGTACTTC
>NA|NA|TRBV4-3|TRBJ2-7
CASSQLDGGRPYEQYF
TGCGCCAGCAGCCAATTAGACGGGGGGCGTCCCTACGAGCAGTACTTC
>NA|many|TRBV28|TRBJ2-7
CASSLQGKGSKKGEQYF
TGTGCCAGCAGTTTACAGGGGAAGGGCAGTAAGAAAGGGGAGCAGTACTTC
>NA|NA|TRBV19|TRBJ2-6
CASSTRVGANVLTF
TGTGCCAGTAGTACTCGTGTGGGGGCCAACGTCCTGACTTTC
>TRBD1|NA|TRBV24-1|TRBJ1-5
CATSDLRVQGNQPQHF
TGTGCCACCAGTGATTTGCGGGTACAGGGGAATCAGCCCCAGCATTTT
>NA|once|TRBV29-1|TRBJ2-1
CSVLVRKAHEQFF
TGCAGCGTTTTGGTTAGAAAGGCCCATGAGCAGTTCTTC